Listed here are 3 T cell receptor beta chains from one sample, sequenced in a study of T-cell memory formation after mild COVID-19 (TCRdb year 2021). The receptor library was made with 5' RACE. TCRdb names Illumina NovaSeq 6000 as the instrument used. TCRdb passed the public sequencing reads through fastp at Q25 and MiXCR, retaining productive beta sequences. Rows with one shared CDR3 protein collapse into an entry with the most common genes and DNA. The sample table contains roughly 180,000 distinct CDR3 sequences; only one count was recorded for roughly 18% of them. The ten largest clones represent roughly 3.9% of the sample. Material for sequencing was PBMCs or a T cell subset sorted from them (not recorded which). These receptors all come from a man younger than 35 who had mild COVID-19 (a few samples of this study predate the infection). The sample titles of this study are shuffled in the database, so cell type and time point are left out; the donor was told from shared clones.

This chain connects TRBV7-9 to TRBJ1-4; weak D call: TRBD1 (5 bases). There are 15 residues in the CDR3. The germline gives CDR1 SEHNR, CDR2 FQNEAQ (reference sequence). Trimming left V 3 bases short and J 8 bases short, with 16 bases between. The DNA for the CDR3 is TGTGCCAGCAGCTTCGGGACTGTTTCGCCAGAAAAACTGTTTTTT. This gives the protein CASSFGTVSPEKLFF.

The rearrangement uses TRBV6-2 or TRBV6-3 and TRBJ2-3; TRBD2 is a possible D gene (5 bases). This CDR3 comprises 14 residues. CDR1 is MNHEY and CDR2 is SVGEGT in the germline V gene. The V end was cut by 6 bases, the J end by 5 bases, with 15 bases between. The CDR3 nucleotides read TGTGCCAGCAGCCAGGCGGGCTGGGGAGATACGCAGTATTTT. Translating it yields CASSQAGWGDTQYF.

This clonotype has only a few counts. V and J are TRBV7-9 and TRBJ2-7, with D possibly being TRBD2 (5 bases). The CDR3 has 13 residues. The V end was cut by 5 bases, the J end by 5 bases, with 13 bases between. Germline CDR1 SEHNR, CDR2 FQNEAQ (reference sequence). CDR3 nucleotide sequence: TGTGCCAGCAGCGCCCGGGCGGGTGACGAGCAGTACTTC. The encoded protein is CASSARAGDEQYF.